The rows below give T cell receptor beta chains drawn from one sample of a study of CD8 T cells in Susac syndrome. TCRdb reprocessed the immunoSEQ multiplex PCR reads with MiXCR, giving one entry per CDR3 protein. The sample holds approximately 260,000 distinct CDR3 sequences; 90% to 96% are singletons and the top ten take approximately 0.094%. The sample consisted of CD4+ T cells from PBMCs. The source of these receptors is a human donor with Susac syndrome. Both conserved end residues are part of each CDR3. Not all rows give a size; the values are once, few, many and, for expanded clones, a class.

j_call v_call clone_size cdr3_aa
TRBJ2-3 TRBV18 - CASSRSDYTDTQYF
TRBJ2-3 TRBV28 - CASSKSGGYTDTQYF
TRBJ2-1 TRBV2 once CASSRTSGSISNEQFF
TRBJ1-1 TRBV29-1 - CSPREGRPRNTEAFF
TRBJ2-3 TRBV25-1 - CASSDPGLASDTQYF
TRBJ2-4 TRBV20-1 - CSASRTRSPKNIQYF
TRBJ2-1 TRBV14 - CASSRKLAGAYEQFF
TRBJ1-2 TRBV20-1 - CSAREQGQNYGYTF
TRBJ2-5 TRBV30 - CAWSVVGGVQQTQYF
TRBJ2-2 TRBV29-1 - CSAENTGELFF
TRBJ1-3 TRBV20-1 - CSASDPSSGNTIYF
TRBJ2-7 TRBV10-3 - CAISERVPGGEQYF
TRBJ1-1 TRBV30 - CAWAGQTNTEAFF
TRBJ2-7 TRBV20-1 - CSARDFLHSGDTYEQYF
TRBJ1-1 TRBV29-1 - CSVATGGTEAFF
TRBJ1-1 TRBV28 - CASQLNTEAFF
TRBJ2-5 TRBV9 - CASSVAGGTQYF
TRBJ2-1 TRBV6-6 - CASSYLTGEQFF
TRBJ1-1 TRBV9 - CASSPVTEAFF
TRBJ2-5 TRBV29-1 - CSFPTRVTPGETQYF
TRBJ1-5 TRBV9 - CASSVDPGAGQPQHF
TRBJ2-1 TRBV4-1 - CASSQGSGLKTYNEQFF
TRBJ2-3 TRBV29-1 once CSVVLEDTDTQYF
TRBJ1-4 TRBV15 - CAVRRATNEKLFF
TRBJ2-7 TRBV30 - CAWTRWGSGEQYF
TRBJ2-2 TRBV5-6 - CASSWGSGELFF
TRBJ1-2 TRBV27 - CASSLRWEGGYTF
TRBJ1-1 TRBV18 - CASSLQAESTEAFF
TRBJ2-1 TRBV29-1 - CSVGGGQVYNEQFF
TRBJ1-1 TRBV11-3 - CASSRIRGNTEAFF
TRBJ2-2 TRBV29-1 once CSVTDIPFGTGELFF
TRBJ2-7 TRBV11-2 - CASSLLGAASRYEQYF
TRBJ2-3 TRBV7-3 - CATSTGSTDTQYF
TRBJ1-5 TRBV7-9 few CASSSGDQPQHF
TRBJ2-7 TRBV7-2 once CASASGTHSYEQYF
TRBJ2-1 TRBV5-6 - CASRETGGYNEQFF
TRBJ1-2 TRBV30 - CAWSRGLGPSDGYTF
TRBJ2-6 TRBV29-1 - CSVEPLGQGHSGANVLTF
TRBJ1-2 TRBV9 - CASSVEPARTF
TRBJ2-1 TRBV12-3/TRBV12-4 once CASSGPGLAAYNEQFF
TRBJ1-1 TRBV30 - CAWSVRLRTEAFF